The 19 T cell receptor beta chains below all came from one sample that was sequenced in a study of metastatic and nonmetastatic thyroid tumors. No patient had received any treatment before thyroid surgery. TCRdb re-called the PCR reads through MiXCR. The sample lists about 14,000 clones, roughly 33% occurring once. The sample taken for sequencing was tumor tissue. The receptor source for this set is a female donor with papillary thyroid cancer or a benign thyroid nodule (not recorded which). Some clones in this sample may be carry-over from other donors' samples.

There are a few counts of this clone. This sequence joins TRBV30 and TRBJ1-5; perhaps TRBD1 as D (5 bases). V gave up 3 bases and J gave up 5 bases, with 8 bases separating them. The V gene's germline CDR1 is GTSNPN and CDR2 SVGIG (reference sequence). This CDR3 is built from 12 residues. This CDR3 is CAWRVRDQPQHF. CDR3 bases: TGTGCCTGGAGGGTCAGGGATCAGCCCCAGCATTTT.

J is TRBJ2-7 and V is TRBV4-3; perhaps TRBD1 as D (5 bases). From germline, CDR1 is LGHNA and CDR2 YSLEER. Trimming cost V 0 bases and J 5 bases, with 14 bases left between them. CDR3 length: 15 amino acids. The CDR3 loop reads CASSQDIFRVNEQYF. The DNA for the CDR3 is TGCGCCAGCAGCCAAGACATTTTCAGGGTCAACGAGCAGTACTTC.

The CDR3 is CASSDRDNTEAFF. CDR3 bases: TGTGCCAGCAGTGACCGGGACAACACTGAAGCTTTCTTT. The genes are TRBV6-1 and TRBJ1-1; D might be TRBD1 (5 bases). The germline V and J ends were trimmed by 3 bases and 2 bases, with 7 bases remaining between them. The germline V gene has CDR1 MNHNS and CDR2 SASEGT. The CDR3 is made up of 13 amino acids.

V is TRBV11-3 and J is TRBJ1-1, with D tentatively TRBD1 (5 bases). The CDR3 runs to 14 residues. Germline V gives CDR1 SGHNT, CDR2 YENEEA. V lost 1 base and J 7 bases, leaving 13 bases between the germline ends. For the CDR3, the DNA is TGTGCCAGCAGCTTAGGTAGGGGTGACCTTGAAGCTTTCTTT. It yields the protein CASSLGRGDLEAFF.

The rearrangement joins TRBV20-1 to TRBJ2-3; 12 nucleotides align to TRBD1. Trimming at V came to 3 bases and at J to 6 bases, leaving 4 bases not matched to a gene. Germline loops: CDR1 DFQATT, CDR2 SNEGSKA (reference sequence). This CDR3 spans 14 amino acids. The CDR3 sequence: CSARGQGAGDTQYF. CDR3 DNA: TGCAGTGCTAGGGGACAGGGGGCAGGCGATACGCAGTATTTT.

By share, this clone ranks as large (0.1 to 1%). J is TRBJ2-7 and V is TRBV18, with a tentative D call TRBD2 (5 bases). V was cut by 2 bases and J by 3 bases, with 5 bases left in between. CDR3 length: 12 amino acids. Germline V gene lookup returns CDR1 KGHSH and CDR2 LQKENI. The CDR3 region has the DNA TGTGCCAGCTCACCAGGGAGCTACGAGCAGTACTTC. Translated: CASSPGSYEQYF.

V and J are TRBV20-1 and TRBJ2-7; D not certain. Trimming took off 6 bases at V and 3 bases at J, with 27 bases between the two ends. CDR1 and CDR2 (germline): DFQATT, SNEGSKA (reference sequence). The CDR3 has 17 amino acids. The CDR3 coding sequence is TGCAGTGCCAGTAGTATAGATCCCAAGGGCTACGGCTACGAGCAGTACTTC. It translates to CSASSIDPKGYGYEQYF.

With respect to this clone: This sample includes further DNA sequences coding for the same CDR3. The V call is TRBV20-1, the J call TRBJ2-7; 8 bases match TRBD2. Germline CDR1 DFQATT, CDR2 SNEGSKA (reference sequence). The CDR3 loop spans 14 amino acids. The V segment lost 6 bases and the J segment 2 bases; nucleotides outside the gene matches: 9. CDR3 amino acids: CSAERENRAYEQYF. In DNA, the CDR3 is TGCAGTGCCGAGCGGGAGAATCGTGCCTACGAGCAGTACTTC.

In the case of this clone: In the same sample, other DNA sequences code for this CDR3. The chain's CDR3 is CASSLRGGGNTEAFF. DNA of the CDR3: TGCGCCAGCAGCCTCCGGGGAGGGGGCAACACTGAAGCTTTCTTT. V is TRBV4-1 and J is TRBJ1-1; 7 nucleotides line up with TRBD1. The length of the CDR3 is 15 residues. Germline assignment: CDR1 MGHRA and CDR2 YSYEKL. J was trimmed by 2 bases and V by 4 bases; bases with no gene match: 7.

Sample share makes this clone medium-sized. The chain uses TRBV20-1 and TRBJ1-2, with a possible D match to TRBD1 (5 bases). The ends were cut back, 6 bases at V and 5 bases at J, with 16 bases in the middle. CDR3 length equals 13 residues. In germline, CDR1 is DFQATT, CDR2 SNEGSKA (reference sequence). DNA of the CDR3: TGCAGTGCCACTGGGGGATCAGGATATGGCTACACCTTC. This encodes CSATGGSGYGYTF.

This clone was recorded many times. The CDR3 loop reads CASSRPGGGNEKLFF. The CDR3 DNA reads TGTGCCAGCAGCCGCCCAGGGGGCGGGAATGAAAAACTGTTTTTT. The rearrangement links TRBV28 to TRBJ1-4; 8 nucleotides agree with TRBD1. The ends lost 6 bases at V and 5 bases at J; junction bases unmatched: 8. The CDR3 is 15 amino acids. CDR1 and CDR2 from the germline V gene are MDHEN and SYDVKM. The whole variable domain, remainder taken from reference TRBV28 and TRBJ1-4, is DVKVTQSSRYLVKRTGEKVFLECVQDMDHENMFWYRQDPGLGLRLIYFSYDVKMKEKGDIPEGYSVSREKKERFSLILESASTNQTSMYLCASSRPGGGNEKLFFGSGTQLSVL.

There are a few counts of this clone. CDR3: CASRPGVWGNTIYF. Here the CDR3 DNA reads TGTGCCAGCAGACCAGGGGTATGGGGAAACACCATATATTTT. The chain employs TRBV28 and TRBJ1-3, with D perhaps matching TRBD1 (6 bases). Looked up from germline, CDR1 is MDHEN and CDR2 is SYDVKM. The CDR3 consists of 14 residues. V dropped 6 bases and J dropped 4 bases, with 13 bases sitting between them.

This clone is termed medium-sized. CDR3 in amino acids: CASSFSGPYGYTF. Written as DNA, the CDR3 is TGTGCCAGCAGCTTTTCAGGTCCCTATGGCTACACCTTC. The chain links TRBV11-3 to TRBJ1-2; D is uncertain. This CDR3 contains 13 residues. V dropped 3 bases and J dropped 4 bases, with 9 bases sitting between them. CDR1 is SGHNT and CDR2 is YENEEA in the germline V gene.

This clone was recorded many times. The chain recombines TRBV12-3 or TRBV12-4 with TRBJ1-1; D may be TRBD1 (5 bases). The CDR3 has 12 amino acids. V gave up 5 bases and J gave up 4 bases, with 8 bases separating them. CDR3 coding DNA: TGTGCCAGCAGTCCCGGGGGCACTGAAGCTTTCTTT. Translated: CASSPGGTEAFF.

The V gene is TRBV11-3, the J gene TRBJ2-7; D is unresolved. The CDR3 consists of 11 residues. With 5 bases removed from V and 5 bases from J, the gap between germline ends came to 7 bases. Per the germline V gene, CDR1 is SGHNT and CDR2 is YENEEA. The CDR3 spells CASSREDEQYF. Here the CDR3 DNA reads TGTGCCAGCAGCAGAGAGGACGAGCAGTACTTC.

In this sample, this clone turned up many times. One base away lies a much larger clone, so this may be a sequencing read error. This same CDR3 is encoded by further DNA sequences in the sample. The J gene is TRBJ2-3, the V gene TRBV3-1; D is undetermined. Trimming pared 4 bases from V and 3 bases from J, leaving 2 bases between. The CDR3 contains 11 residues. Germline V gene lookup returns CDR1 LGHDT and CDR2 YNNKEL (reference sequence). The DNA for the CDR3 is TGTGCCAGCAGCCTAACAGATACGCAGTATTTT. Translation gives CASSLTDTQYF.

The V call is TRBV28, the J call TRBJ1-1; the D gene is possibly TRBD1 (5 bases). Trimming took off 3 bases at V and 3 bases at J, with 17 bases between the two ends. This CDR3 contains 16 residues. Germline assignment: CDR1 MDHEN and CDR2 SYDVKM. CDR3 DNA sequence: TGTGCCAGCAGTTTTGGGAGGGGCGCGTTGGACACTGAAGCTTTCTTT. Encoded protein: CASSFGRGALDTEAFF.

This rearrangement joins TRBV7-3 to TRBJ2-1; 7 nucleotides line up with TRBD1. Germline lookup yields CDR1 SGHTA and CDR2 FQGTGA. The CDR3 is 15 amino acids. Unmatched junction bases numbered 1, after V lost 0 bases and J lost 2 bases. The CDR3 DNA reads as TGTGCCAGCAGCTTAACCGGGACAGCCTACAATGAGCAGTTCTTC. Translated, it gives CASSLTGTAYNEQFF.

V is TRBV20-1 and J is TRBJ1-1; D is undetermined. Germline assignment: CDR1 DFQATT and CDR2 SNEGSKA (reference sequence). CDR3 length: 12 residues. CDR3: CRPQTANTEAFF. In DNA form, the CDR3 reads TGCAGACCTCAGACGGCGAACACTGAAGCTTTCTTT.